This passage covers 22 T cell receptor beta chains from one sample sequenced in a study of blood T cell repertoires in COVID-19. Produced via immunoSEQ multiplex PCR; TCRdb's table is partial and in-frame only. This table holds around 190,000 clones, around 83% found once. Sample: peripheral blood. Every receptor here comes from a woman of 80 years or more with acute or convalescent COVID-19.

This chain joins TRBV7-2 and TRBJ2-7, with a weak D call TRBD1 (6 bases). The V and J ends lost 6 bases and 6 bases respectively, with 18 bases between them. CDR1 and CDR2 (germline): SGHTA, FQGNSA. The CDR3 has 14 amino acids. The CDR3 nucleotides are TGTGCCAGCAGTCGCTCCCGGGACATAGGCGAGCAGTACTTC. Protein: CASSRSRDIGEQYF.

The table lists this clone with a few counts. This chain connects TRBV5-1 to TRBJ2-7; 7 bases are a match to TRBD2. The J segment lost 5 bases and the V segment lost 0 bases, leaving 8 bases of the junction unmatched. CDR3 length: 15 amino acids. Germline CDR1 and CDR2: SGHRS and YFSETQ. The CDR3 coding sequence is TGCGCCAGCAGCTTGGAGGGTTCCCGGGAGGACGAGCAGTACTTC. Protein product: CASSLEGSREDEQYF.

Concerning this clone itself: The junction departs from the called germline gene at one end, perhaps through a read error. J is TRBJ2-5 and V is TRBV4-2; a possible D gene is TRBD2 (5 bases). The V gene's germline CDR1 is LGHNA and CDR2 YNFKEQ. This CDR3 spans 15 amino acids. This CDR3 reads CASSHNPGYQETQYF. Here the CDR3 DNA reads TGTGCCAGCAGCCACAACCCGGGGTACCAGGAGACCCAGTACTTC.

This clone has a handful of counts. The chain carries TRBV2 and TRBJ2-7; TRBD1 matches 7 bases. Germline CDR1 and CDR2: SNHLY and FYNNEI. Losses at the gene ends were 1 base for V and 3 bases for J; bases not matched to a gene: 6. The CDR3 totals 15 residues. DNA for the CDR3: TGTGCCAGCAGTGAAGATCCGACAGGGCTCTACGAGCAGTACTTC. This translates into CASSEDPTGLYEQYF.

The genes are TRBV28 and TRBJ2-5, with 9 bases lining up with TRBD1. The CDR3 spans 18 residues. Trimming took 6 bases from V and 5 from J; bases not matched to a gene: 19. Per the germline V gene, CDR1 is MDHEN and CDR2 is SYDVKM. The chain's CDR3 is CASSLPGQGTGVGETQYF. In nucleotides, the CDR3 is TGTGCCAGCAGCTTACCGGGACAGGGCACGGGAGTGGGCGAGACCCAGTACTTC.

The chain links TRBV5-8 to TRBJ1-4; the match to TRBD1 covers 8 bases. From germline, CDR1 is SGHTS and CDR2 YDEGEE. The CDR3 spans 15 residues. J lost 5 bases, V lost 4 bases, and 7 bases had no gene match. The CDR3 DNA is TGTGCCAGCAGCCAGGGGGCAGCTTTAAATGAAAAACTGTTTTTT. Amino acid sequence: CASSQGAALNEKLFF.

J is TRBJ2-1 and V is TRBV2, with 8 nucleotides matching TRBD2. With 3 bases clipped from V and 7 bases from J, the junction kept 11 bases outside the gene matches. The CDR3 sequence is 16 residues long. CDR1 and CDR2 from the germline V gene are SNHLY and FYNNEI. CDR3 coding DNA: TGTGCCAGCAGTGACTCCGGGGGGGGAAAACTGAATGAGCAGTTCTTC. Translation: CASSDSGGGKLNEQFF.

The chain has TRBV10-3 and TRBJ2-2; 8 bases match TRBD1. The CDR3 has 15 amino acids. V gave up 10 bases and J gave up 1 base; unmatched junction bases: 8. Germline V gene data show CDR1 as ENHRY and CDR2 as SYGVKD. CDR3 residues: CATRGTGQNTGELFF. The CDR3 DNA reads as TGTGCCACCAGAGGGACAGGCCAGAACACCGGGGAGCTGTTTTTT.

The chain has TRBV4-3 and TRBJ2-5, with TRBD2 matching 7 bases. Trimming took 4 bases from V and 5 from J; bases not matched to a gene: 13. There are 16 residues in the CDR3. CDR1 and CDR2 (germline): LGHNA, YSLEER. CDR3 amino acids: CASSRKWAAGEETQYF. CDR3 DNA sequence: TGCGCCAGCAGCCGAAAGTGGGCGGCGGGAGAGGAGACCCAGTACTTC.

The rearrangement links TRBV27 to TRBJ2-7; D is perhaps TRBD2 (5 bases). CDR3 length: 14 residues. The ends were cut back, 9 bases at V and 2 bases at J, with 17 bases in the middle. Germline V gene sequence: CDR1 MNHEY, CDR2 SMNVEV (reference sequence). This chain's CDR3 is CASKRRTEAYEQYF. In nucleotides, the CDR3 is TGTGCCAGTAAGAGAAGGACGGAGGCCTACGAGCAGTACTTC.

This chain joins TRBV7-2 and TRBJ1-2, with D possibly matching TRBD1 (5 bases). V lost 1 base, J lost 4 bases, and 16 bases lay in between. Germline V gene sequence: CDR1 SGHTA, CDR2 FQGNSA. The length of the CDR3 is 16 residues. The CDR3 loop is CASSLGNPGFPYGYTF. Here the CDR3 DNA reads TGTGCCAGCAGCTTAGGGAACCCAGGGTTCCCCTATGGCTACACCTTC.

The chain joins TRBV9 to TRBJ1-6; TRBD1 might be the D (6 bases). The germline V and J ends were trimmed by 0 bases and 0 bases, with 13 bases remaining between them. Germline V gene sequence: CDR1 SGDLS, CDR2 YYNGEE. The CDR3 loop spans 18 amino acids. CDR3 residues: CASSVGGGASSYNSPLHF. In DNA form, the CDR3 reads TGTGCCAGCAGCGTAGGGGGGGGCGCGAGCTCCTATAATTCACCCCTCCACTTT.

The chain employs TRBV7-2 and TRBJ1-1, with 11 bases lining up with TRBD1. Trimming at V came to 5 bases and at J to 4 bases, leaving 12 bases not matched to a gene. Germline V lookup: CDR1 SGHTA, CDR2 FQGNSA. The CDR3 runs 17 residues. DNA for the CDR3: TGTGCCAGCAGCCGGTGTGGGACAGGGGGATCTTGCACTGAAGCTTTCTTT. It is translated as CASSRCGTGGSCTEAFF.

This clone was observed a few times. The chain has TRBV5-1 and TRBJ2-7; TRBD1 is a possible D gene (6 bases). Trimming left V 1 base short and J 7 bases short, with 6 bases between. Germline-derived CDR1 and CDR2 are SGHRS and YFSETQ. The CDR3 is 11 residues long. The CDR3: CASSLRGEQYF. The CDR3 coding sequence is TGCGCCAGCAGCTTGAGGGGGGAGCAGTACTTC.

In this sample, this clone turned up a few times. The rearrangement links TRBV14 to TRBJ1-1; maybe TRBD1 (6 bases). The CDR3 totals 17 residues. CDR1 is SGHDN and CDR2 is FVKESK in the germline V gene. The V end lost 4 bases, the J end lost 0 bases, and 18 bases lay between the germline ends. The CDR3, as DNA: TGTGCCAGCAGCCCATTACAGGGCTTTACGATGAACACTGAAGCTTTCTTT. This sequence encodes CASSPLQGFTMNTEAFF.

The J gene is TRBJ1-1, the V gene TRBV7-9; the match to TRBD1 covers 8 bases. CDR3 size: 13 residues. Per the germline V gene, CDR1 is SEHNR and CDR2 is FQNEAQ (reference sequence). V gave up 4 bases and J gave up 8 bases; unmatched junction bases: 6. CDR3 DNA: TGTGCCAGCAGCTCATTGGGACAGGCCGAAGCTTTCTTT. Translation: CASSSLGQAEAFF.

CDR3 sequence reads: CASSLYPREYYGYTF. CDR3 nucleotides: TGTGCCAGCAGCTTGTACCCGAGAGAATACTATGGCTACACCTTC. The V gene is TRBV5-4, the J gene TRBJ1-2; D remains ambiguous. Deletions cut 1 base from V and 3 bases from J, with 13 bases between. The CDR3 sequence is 15 residues long. Germline V gene data show CDR1 as SGHNT and CDR2 as YYREEE (reference sequence).

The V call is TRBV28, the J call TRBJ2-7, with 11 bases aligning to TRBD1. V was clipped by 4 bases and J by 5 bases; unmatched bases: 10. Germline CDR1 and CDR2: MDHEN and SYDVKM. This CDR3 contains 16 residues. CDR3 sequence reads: CASSSSGTGGTHEQYF. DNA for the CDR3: TGTGCCAGCAGTTCATCCGGGACAGGGGGTACACACGAGCAGTACTTC. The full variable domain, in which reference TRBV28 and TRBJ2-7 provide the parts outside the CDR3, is DVKVTQSSRYLVKRTGEKVFLECVQDMDHENMFWYRQDPGLGLRLIYFSYDVKMKEKGDIPEGYSVSREKKERFSLILESASTNQTSMYLCASSSSGTGGTHEQYFGPGTRLTVT.

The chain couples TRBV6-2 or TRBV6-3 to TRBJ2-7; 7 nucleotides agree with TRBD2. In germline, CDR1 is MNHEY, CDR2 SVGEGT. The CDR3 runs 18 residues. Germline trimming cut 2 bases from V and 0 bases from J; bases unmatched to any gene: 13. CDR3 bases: TGTGCCAGCAGTTACAAGGGTTCGGTAGCGGGTCTCTCCTACGAGCAGTACTTC. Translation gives CASSYKGSVAGLSYEQYF.

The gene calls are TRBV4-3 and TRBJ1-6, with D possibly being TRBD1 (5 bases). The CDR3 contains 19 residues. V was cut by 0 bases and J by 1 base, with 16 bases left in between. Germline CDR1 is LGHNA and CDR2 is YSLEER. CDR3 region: CASSQDRGMRFSYNSPLHF. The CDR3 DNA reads TGCGCCAGCAGCCAAGATAGGGGCATGCGGTTTTCCTATAATTCACCCCTCCACTTT.

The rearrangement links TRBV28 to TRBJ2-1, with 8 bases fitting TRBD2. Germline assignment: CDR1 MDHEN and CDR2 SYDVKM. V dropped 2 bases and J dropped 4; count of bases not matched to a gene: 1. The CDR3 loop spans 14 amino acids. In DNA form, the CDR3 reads TGTGCCAGCAGTTTAACTAGCGGATACAATGAGCAGTTCTTC. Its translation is CASSLTSGYNEQFF.

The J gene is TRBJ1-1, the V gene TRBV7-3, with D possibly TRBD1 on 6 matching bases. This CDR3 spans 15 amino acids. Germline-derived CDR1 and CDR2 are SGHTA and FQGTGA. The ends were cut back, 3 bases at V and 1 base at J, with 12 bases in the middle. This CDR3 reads CASSFVDRPNTEAFF. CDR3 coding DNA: TGTGCCAGCAGCTTTGTAGACAGGCCGAACACTGAAGCTTTCTTT.